This T cell receptor (beta chain) comes out of a study of radiotherapy plus CTLA-4 blockade in lung cancer (dated by TCRdb to between 2018 and 2020). About the investigation overall: Among the enrolled patients, around 19% had an objective response, and about 29% reached disease control.

Notes on this clone: It lacks a known antigen. No base quality values were provided; no much bigger clone lies one nucleotide off. At the DNA level, this CDR3 is encoded by other sequences in the same sample as well.

General study outcomes and caveats: Early dynamic changes in blood T cell clones, together with increased serum interferon-beta after radiation, were reported as the strongest predictors of response. TCR clones derived from tumors expanded in peripheral blood after treatment with radiotherapy and ipilimumab.

Library prep was done by the immunoSEQ multiplex PCR assay. The table comes from immuneACCESS by way of TCRdb, which keeps in-frame sequences with V and J called. Part of the clones is missing from these tables; in studies checked, under half for an unresolved V gene and the rest for unknown reasons. The sample table records 55,000 to 80,000 clones; roughly 84% of these occur just once. The biggest ten clones account for 40% of the sample. In this study, focal radiation therapy paired with CTLA-4 blockade (ipilimumab) was tested in patients who had chemo-refractory metastatic non-small-cell lung cancer. Its CDR3 holds 12 amino acids, cysteine through phenylalanine. Only CDR3 DNA is held: 36 bases, read in frame from base 1. Trimming costs V 0 bases and J 7 bases, and their ends lie 5 bases apart. The germline V gene gives CDR1 as SGDLS and CDR2 as YYNGEE.

The sequencing used peripheral blood, collected from a patient treated with radiotherapy plus ipilimumab. Recombination connected TRBV9 to TRBJ2-1, with the D gene not confidently named. This sequence originates from a human donor with non-small cell lung cancer that progressed on radiotherapy plus ipilimumab. The CDR3 region: CASSVGVNEQFF. The DNA is as follows: TGTGCCAGCAGCGTAGGGGTAAATGAGCAGTTCTTC.